The present TCR beta chain was sequenced within a study of shared clonotypes between healthy human individuals. Study-wide context: Those who served as donors were a couple of women and a few men between the ages of 18 and 49.

Comments on this clone: What it recognizes is unknown. One junction end does not reproduce the germline sequence, and a read error may be involved. Other DNA sequences of this sample code for an identical CDR3.

In germline, CDR1 is SGHTA, CDR2 FQGNSA. The CDR3 extends over 13 amino acids. Produced via immunoSEQ multiplex PCR; TCRdb's table is partial and in-frame only. The table has over 95,000 clones, approximately 44% seen once. Overall study findings and caveats: Among donors, clonotype sharing was expected to be affected by sequencing depth.

Free of recent acute infections or vaccinations, the donors were healthy HIV-negative adults. The sequence was collected from a woman between 40 and 50 years old in good health. Some clones in this sample may be carry-over from other donors' samples. The chain recombines TRBV7-2 with TRBJ1-4; D is unresolved. The sample was PBMCs. CDR3 sequence: CASSLAWSNLLFF. In DNA form, the CDR3 reads TGCGCCAGCAGCTTAGCTTGGTCCAATCTCCTGTTTTTT.